This entry concerns a single T cell receptor (beta chain). V was cut by 0 bases and J by 6 bases, with 19 bases left in between. The CDR3 loop spans 17 amino acids. Germline V lookup: CDR1 LNHNV, CDR2 YYDKDF (reference sequence). How the authors handled the data: The authors estimated nucleated cell counts from reference gene primer amplification. This table comes from immunoSEQ multiplex PCR, and its TCRdb copy is limited to in-frame clones, with some not included. That table supplies the V and J calls and clone size; D and trimming were determined from the DNA. The sample holds 95,000 to 150,000 clones; roughly 72% are singletons and the top ten take around 6%. These data belong to a study of blood T cell repertoires in COVID-19.

The chain carries TRBV15 and TRBJ2-3; perhaps TRBD2 as D (6 bases). Source material: peripheral blood. The receptor comes from a man aged 55 to 69 with acute or convalescent COVID-19. The CDR3 is CATSRDLDSKRGDTQYF. In nucleotides, the CDR3 is TGTGCCACCAGCAGAGATCTTGACTCCAAACGGGGGGATACGCAGTATTTT. Full variable domain (missing parts from reference TRBV15 and TRBJ2-3): DAMVIQNPRYQVTQFGKPVTLSCSQTLNHNVMYWYQQKSSQAPKLLFHYYDKDFNNEADTPDNFQSRRPNTSFCFLDIRSPGLGDTAMYLCATSRDLDSKRGDTQYFGPGTRLTVL.